Here is one TCR beta chain with its context. The target of this receptor is not known. No much larger clonotype is one base removed from it; base qualities were not supplied. The sample comes from a study of control samples from healthy donors and cancer patients (TCRdb year 2020). The germline ends are 8 bases apart after V is trimmed by 0 bases and J by 0 bases. CDR1 and CDR2, looked up from the germline V gene, are SGDLS and YYNGEE. The CDR3 runs 15 amino acids, cysteine and phenylalanine included. Only the CDR3 DNA is retained, 45 bases long and in frame from the first base. The library was prepared using the immunoSEQ multiplex PCR assay. The source is immuneACCESS, and TCRdb retained only in-frame sequences with V and J called. Part of the clones is not carried over; for the studies checked, unresolved V genes explain less than half of this, and the remainder is unexplained. In all, the sample holds 150,000 to 200,000 clones, and 90% to 95% of those were seen once. The biggest ten clones account for roughly 1.5% of the sample.

The chain was built from TRBV9 and TRBJ2-3; the D gene identity is not certain. The source is a man younger than 45 in good health. Sequences were obtained from blood. This receptor carries the CDR3 CASSVAPTSTDTQYF. The sequenced DNA: TGTGCCAGCAGCGTAGCGCCGACTAGCACAGATACGCAGTATTTT. Reference TRBV9 and TRBJ2-3 genes cover what lies past the CDR3, so the full variable domain is DSGVTQTPKHLITATGQRVTLRCSPRSGDLSVYWYQQSLDQGLQFLIQYYNGEERAKGNILERFSAQQFPDLHSELNLSSLELGDSALYFCASSVAPTSTDTQYFGPGTRLTVL.